These 5 T cell receptor beta chains originate from one sample sequenced in a study of OX40 agonist ivuxolimab in advanced cancers. Repertoires were generated with immunoSEQ multiplex PCR, while TCRdb's copy carries only in-frame clones and drops some. The table lists 30,000 to 35,000 clones, under 85% of them singletons. Sequencing used CD4+ or CD8+ T cells sorted from blood, obtained in a trial of the OX40 agonist ivuxolimab. These receptors were collected from an adult with an advanced solid tumor such as melanoma, head and neck, liver or kidney cancer.

This chain links TRBV5-1 with TRBJ1-2; possibly TRBD1 for D (5 bases). Trimming pared 4 bases from V and 8 bases from J, leaving 21 bases between. Germline CDR1 is SGHRS and CDR2 is YFSETQ. This CDR3 is built from 15 residues. The CDR3 DNA reads as TGCGCCAGCAGCCCTCAGCCGGGACGTGAGAGAGGCTACACCTTC. This codes for CASSPQPGRERGYTF.

The sample holds a few counts of this clone. The V call is TRBV4-1, the J call TRBJ1-6, with D possibly matching TRBD1 (5 bases). Germline V gives CDR1 MGHRA, CDR2 YSYEKL. The CDR3 has 15 residues. V lost 4 bases and J lost 7, with 14 bases in between. Here the CDR3 reads CASSLPGLSNSPLHF. For the CDR3, the DNA is TGCGCCAGCAGCCTCCCAGGGCTTTCGAATTCACCCCTCCACTTT.

This chain joins TRBV7-7 and TRBJ1-1; D remains unclear. The ends were cut back, 5 bases at V and 0 bases at J, with 7 bases in the middle. The germline V gene has CDR1 SSHAT and CDR2 FNYEAQ (reference sequence). The CDR3 runs 13 residues. The CDR3 sequence is CASSAALNTEAFF. DNA for the CDR3: TGTGCCAGCAGCGCGGCCCTGAACACTGAAGCTTTCTTT. Using reference TRBV7-7 and TRBJ1-1 for the parts outside the CDR3, the full variable domain is GAGVSQSPRYKVTKRGQDVTLRCDPISSHATLYWYQQALGQGPEFLTYFNYEAQPDKSGLPSDRFSAERPEGSISTLTIQRTEQRDSAMYRCASSAALNTEAFFGQGTRLTVV.

The chain links TRBV5-1 to TRBJ2-7, with TRBD2 identical over 9 bases. Trimming took 2 bases from V and 4 from J; bases not matched to a gene: 7. This CDR3 contains 15 residues. Germline CDR1 is SGHRS and CDR2 is YFSETQ. Here the CDR3 reads CASSLASGALYEQYF. For the CDR3, the DNA is TGCGCCAGCAGCTTAGCTAGCGGGGCATTATACGAGCAGTACTTC.

CDR3 bases: TGCGCCAGCAGACCGACAGAACTTCTCCCTAAAACCTTC. This sequence encodes CASRPTELLPKTF. J is TRBJ1-2 and V is TRBV5-1; possibly TRBD1 for D (5 bases). The CDR3 length is 13 residues. CDR1 is SGHRS, CDR2 YFSETQ, per germline. Trimming took 5 bases from V and 14 from J, leaving 22 bases between them.